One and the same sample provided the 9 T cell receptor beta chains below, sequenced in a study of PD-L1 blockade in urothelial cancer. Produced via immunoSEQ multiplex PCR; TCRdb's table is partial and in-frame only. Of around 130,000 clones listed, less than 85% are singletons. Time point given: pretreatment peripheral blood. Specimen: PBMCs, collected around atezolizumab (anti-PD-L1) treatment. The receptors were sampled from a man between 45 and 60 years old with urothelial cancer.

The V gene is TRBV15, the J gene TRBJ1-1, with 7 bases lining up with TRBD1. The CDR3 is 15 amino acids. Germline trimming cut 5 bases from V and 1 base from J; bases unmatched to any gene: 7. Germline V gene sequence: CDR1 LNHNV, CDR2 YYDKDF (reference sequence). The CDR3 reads CATSVRQGQNTEAFF. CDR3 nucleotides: TGTGCCACCAGCGTGAGACAGGGCCAGAACACTGAAGCTTTCTTT.

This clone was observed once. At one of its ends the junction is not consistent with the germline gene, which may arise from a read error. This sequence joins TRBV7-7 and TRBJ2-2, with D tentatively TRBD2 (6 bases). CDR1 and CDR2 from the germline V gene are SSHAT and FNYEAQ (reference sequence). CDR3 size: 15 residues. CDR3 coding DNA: TGTGCTAGCACCCTCGACCCCGGGGGAACCGGGGAGCTGTTTTTT. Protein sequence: CASTLDPGGTGELFF.

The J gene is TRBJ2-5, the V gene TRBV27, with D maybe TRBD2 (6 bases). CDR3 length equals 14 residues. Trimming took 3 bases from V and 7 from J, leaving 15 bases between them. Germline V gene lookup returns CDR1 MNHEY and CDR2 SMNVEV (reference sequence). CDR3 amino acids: CASSFDVTGGTQYF. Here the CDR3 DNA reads TGTGCCAGCAGTTTCGACGTGACCGGGGGGACCCAGTACTTC.

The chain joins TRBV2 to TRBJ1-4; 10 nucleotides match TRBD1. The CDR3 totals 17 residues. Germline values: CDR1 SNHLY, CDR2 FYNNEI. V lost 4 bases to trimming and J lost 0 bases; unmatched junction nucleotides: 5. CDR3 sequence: CASSVRDRGPTNEKLFF. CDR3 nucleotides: TGTGCCAGCAGTGTACGAGACAGGGGGCCAACTAATGAAAAACTGTTTTTT. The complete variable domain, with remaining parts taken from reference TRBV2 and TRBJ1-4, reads EPEVTQTPSHQVTQMGQEVILRCVPISNHLYFYWYRQILGQKVEFLVSFYNNEISEKSEIFDDQFSVERPDGSNFTLKIRSTKLEDSAMYFCASSVRDRGPTNEKLFFGSGTQLSVL.

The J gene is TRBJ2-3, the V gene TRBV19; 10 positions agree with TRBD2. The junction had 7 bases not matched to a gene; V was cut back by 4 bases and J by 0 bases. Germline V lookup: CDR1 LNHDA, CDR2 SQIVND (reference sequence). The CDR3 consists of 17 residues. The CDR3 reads CASSSSGRRRSTDTQYF. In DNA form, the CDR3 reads TGTGCCAGTAGTAGTAGCGGGAGGCGGCGGAGCACAGATACGCAGTATTTT.

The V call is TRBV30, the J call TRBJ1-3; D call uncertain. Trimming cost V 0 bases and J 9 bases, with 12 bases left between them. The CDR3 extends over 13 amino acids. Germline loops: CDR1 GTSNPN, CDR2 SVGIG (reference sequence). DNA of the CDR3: TGTGCCTGGAGTGTCAGCCTTCTAGCCACCATATATTTT. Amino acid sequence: CAWSVSLLATIYF.

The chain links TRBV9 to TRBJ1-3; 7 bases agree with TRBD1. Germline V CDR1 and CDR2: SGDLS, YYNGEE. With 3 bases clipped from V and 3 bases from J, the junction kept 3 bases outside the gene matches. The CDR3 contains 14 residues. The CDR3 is CASSGDRDGNTIYF. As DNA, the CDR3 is TGTGCCAGCAGCGGAGACAGGGATGGAAACACCATATATTTT. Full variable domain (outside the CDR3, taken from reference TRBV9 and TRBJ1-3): DSGVTQTPKHLITATGQRVTLRCSPRSGDLSVYWYQQSLDQGLQFLIQYYNGEERAKGNILERFSAQQFPDLHSELNLSSLELGDSALYFCASSGDRDGNTIYFGEGSWLTVV.

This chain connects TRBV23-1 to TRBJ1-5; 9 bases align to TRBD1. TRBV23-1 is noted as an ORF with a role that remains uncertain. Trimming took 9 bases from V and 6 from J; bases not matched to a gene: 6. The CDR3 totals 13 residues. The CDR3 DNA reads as TGCGCCAGTCCGGACAGGGGCGGTCAGCCCCAGCATTTT. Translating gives CASPDRGGQPQHF.

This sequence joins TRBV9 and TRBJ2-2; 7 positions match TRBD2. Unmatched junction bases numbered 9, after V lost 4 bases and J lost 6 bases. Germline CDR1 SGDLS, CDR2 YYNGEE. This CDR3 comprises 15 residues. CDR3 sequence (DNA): TGTGCCAGCAGCCCCGTGGCGGGAGAAGCCGGGGAGCTGTTTTTT. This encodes CASSPVAGEAGELFF.